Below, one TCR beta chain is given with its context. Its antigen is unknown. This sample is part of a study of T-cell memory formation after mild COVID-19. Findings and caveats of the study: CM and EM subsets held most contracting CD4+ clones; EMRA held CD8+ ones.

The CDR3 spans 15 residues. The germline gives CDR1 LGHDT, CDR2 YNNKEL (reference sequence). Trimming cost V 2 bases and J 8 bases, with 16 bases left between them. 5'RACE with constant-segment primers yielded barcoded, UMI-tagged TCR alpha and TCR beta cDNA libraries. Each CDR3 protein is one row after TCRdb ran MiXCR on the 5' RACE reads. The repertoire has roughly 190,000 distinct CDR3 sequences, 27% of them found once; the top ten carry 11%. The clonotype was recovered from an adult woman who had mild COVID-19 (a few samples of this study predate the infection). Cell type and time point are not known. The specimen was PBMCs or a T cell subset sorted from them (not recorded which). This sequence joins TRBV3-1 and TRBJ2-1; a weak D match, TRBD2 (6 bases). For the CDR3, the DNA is TGTGCCAGCAGCCAAAGGACTAATCCTTTTGATGAGCAGTTCTTC. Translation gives CASSQRTNPFDEQFF.